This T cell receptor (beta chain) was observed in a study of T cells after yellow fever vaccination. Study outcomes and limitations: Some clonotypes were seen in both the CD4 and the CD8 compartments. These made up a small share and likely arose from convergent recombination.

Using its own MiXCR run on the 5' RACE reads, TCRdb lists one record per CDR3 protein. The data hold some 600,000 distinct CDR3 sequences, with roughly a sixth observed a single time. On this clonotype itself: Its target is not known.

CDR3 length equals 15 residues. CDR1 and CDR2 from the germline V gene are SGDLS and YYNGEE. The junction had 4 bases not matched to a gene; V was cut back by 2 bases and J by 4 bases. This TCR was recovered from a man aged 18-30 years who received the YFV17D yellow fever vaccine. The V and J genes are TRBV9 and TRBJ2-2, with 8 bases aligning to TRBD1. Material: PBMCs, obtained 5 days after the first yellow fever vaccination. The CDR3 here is CASSVFQGATGELFF. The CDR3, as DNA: TGTGCCAGCAGCGTCTTCCAGGGGGCCACCGGGGAGCTGTTTTTT.